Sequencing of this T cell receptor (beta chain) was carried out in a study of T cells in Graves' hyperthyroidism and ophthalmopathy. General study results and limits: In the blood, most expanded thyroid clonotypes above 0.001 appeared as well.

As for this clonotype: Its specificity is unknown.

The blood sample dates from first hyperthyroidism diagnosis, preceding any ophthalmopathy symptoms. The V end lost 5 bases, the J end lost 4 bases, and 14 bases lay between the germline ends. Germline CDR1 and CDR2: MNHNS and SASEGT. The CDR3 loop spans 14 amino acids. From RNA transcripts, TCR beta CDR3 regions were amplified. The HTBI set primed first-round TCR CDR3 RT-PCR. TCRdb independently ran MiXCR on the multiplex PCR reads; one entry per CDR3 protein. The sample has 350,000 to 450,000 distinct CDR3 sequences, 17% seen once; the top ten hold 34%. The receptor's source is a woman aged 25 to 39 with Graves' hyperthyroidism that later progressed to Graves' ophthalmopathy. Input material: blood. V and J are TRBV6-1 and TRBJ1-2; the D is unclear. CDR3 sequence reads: CASSSFEGGYGYTF. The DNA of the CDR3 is TGTGCCAGCAGTTCTTTTGAGGGAGGCTATGGCTACACCTTC.